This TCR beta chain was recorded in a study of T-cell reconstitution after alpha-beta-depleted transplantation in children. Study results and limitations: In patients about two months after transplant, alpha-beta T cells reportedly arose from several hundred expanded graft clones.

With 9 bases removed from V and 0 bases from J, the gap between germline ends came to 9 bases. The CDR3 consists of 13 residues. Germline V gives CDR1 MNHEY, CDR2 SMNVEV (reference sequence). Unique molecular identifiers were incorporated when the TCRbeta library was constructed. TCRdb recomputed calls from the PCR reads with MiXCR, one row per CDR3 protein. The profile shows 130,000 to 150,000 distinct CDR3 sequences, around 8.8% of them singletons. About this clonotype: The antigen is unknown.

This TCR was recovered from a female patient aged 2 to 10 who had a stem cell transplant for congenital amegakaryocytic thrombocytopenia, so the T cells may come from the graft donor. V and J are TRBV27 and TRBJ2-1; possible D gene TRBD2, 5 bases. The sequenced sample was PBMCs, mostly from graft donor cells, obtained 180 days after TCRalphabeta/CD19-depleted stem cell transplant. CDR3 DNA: TGTGCCAGTTGGGAGAGCTCCTACAATGAGCAGTTCTTC. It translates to CASWESSYNEQFF.